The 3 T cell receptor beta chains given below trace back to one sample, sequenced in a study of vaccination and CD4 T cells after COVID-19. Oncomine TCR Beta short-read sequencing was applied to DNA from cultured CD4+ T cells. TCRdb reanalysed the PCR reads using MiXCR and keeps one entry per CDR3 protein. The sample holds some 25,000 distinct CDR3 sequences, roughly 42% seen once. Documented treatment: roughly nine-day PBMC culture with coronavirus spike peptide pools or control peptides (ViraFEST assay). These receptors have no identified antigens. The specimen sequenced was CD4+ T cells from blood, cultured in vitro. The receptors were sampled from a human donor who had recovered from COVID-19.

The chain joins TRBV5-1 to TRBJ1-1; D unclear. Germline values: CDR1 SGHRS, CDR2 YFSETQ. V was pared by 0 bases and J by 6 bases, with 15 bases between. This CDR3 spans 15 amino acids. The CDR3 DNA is TGCGCCAGCAGCTTGGGGGGTCTGGGGTTCGCTGAAGCTTTCTTT. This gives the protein CASSLGGLGFAEAFF.

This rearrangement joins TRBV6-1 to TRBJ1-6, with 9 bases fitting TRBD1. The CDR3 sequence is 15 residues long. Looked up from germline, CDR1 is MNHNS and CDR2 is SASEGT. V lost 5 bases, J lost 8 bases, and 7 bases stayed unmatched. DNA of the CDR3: TGTGCCAGCAGTCGCCTTCGACAGGGGGATTCACCCCTCCACTTT. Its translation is CASSRLRQGDSPLHF.

The CDR3 loop is CASSSSGTGYNEQFF. The CDR3 region has the DNA TGTGCCAGTAGTAGCTCCGGGACTGGCTACAATGAGCAGTTCTTC. The chain links TRBV19 to TRBJ2-1; tentatively, D is TRBD2 (6 bases). The CDR3 has 15 amino acids. CDR1 is LNHDA, CDR2 SQIVND, per germline (reference sequence). Trimming took 4 bases from V and 3 from J, leaving 13 bases between them.